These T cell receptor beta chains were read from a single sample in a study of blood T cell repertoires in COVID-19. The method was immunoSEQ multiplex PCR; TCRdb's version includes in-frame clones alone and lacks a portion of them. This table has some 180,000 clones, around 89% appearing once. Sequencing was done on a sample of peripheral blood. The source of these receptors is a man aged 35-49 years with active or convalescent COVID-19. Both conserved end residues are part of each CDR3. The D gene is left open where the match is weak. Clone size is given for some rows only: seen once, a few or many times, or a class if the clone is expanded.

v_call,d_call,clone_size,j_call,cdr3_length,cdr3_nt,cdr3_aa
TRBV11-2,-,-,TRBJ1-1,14,TGTGCCAGCAGCCAAGTCTCAGGGAACACTGAAGCTTTCTTT,CASSQVSGNTEAFF
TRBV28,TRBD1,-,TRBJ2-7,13,TGTGCCAGCAGCCCAACAGGGGGCAAAGAGCAGTACTTC,CASSPTGGKEQYF
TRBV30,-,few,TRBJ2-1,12,TGTGCCTGGAGTACCGGTTACAATGAGCAGTTCTTC,CAWSTGYNEQFF
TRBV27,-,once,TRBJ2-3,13,TGTGCCAGCAGATCCGGGGGAACAGATACGCAGTATTTT,CASRSGGTDTQYF
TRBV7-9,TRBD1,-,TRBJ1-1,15,TGTGCCAGCAGCCCCAGAAGGGGGCCTTACACTGAAGCTTTCTTT,CASSPRRGPYTEAFF
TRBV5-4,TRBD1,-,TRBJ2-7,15,TGTGCCAGCAGCTCACGCCGGGACAGGGTCTACGAGCAGTACTTC,CASSSRRDRVYEQYF
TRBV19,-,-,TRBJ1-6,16,TGTGCCAGTAGTGCCCACGAGAGCTCCTATAATTCACCCCTCCACTTT,CASSAHESSYNSPLHF
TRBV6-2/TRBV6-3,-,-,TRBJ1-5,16,TGTGCCAGCAGTTACGGAGGCGCGGGTGGCAATCAGCCCCAGCATTTT,CASSYGGAGGNQPQHF
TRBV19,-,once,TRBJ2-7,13,TGTGCCAGCTCACAGGTGAGATCCTACGAGCAGTACTTC,CASSQVRSYEQYF
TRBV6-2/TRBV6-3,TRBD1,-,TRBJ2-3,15,TGTGCCAGCAGTTCCAACAGGGGGCCTACAGATACGCAGTATTTT,CASSSNRGPTDTQYF
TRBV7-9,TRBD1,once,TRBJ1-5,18,TGTGCCAGCAGCTTTGCCGGGACAGGGTATAGTAGCAATCAGCCCCAGCATTTT,CASSFAGTGYSSNQPQHF
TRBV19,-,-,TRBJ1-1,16,TGTGCCAGTAGTAGCCCAGGGTTAAGGATGAACACTGAAGCTTTCTTT,CASSSPGLRMNTEAFF
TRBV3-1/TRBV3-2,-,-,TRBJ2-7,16,TGTGCCAGCAGCTCGAGCGCAGGGGCAGGTTCTTACGAGCAGTACTTC,CASSSSAGAGSYEQYF
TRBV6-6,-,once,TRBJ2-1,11,TGTGCCAGCGACGGGGGAGACGAGCAGTTCTTC,CASDGGDEQFF
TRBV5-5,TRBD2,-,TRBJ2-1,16,TGTGCCAGCAGCTTTATAGCGGGAGTAGGCTACAATGAGCAGTTCTTC,CASSFIAGVGYNEQFF
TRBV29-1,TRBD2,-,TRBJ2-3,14,TGCAGCGTGGGCGGGACTAGCGGCACAGATACGCAGTATTTT,CSVGGTSGTDTQYF
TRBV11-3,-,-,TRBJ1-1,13,TGTGCCAGCAGCCGTCCCTTAGACACTGAAGCTTTCTTT,CASSRPLDTEAFF
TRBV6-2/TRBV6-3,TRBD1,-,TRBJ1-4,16,TGTGCCAGCAGTCCCGGGACAGGGCGGATCAATGAAAAACTGTTTTTT,CASSPGTGRINEKLFF
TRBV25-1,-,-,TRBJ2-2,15,TGTGCCAGCAGTGATGCGGGGATGAACACCGGGGAGCTGTTTTTT,CASSDAGMNTGELFF
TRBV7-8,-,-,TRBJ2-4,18,TGTGCCAGCAGCTTAGCCCGGTCGAACCGGGGGGCCAAAAACATTCAGTACTTC,CASSLARSNRGAKNIQYF
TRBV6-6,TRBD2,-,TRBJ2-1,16,TGTGCCAGCAGTTACTCGTTAGCGGGGATCAACAATGAGCAGTTCTTC,CASSYSLAGINNEQFF
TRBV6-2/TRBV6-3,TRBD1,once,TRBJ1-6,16,TGTGCCAGCAGCTCAGGGGGAAGTTCCTATAATTCACCCCTCCACTTT,CASSSGGSSYNSPLHF
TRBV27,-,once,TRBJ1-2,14,TGTGCCAGCAGTTTATCGGCAGGGGCTGGTGGCTACACCTTC,CASSLSAGAGGYTF
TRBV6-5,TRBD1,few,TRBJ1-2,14,TGTGCCAGCACCAGGGACAGGGGGCATGGTGGCTACACCTTC,CASTRDRGHGGYTF
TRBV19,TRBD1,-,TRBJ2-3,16,TGTGCCAGTAGTAGGTACAGGGGCTACGACACAGATACGCAGTATTTT,CASSRYRGYDTDTQYF
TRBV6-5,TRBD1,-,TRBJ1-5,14,TGTGCCAGCAGCCCCACAGGGGGCAATCAGCCCCAGCATTTT,CASSPTGGNQPQHF
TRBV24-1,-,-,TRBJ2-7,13,TGTGCCACCAGTGATCCGGGCTCCTACGAGCAGTACTTC,CATSDPGSYEQYF
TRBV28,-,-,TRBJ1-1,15,TGTGCCAGCAGTTCTCAGGGCCTGATGAACACTGAAGCTTTCTTT,CASSSQGLMNTEAFF
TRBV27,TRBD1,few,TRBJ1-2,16,TGTGCCAGCAGTTTGGGACAGGGGGCGAGTGGGTATGGCTACACCTTC,CASSLGQGASGYGYTF